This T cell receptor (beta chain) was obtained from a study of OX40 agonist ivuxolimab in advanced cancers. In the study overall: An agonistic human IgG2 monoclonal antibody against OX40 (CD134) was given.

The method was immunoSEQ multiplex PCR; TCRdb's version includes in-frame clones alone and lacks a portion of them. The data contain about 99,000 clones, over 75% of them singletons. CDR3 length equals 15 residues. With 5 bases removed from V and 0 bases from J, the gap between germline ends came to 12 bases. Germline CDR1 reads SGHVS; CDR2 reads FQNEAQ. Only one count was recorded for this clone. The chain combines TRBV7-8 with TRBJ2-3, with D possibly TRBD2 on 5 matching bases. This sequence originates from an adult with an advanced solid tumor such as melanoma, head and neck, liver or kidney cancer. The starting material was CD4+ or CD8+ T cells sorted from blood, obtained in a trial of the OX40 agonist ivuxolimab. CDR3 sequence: CASSGTRTSTDTQYF. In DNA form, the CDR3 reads TGTGCCAGCAGCGGAACTAGGACTAGCACAGATACGCAGTATTTT.